The clone carrying this TCR beta chain has only one observation. Sorted-subset replicate PCRs used 200 ng DNA, about 30,000 T cell genomes. Repertoires were generated with immunoSEQ multiplex PCR, while TCRdb's copy carries only in-frame clones and drops some. The sample shows around 2,000,000 clones, about 95% of them seen only once. The CDR3 extends over 16 amino acids. Germline V gene data show CDR1 as MNHGY and CDR2 as SVAAGI. Trimming took 7 bases from V and 5 from J; bases not matched to a gene: 15. These data belong to a study of shared clonotypes between healthy human individuals. Selected positively for CCR7 and CD45RO-negative, naive CD8 cells excluded terminally differentiated effector memory CD45RA+ cells.

The sample consisted of naive CD8+ T cells sorted from blood. The clonotype was recovered from a man between 18 and 35 years old in good health. The V call is TRBV6-9, the J call TRBJ2-5; TRBD1 aligns across 8 bases. CDR3 bases: TGTGCCAGCAACAAGGACAGGGTGCCTGATCAGGAGACCCAGTACTTC. Amino acids: CASNKDRVPDQETQYF.